One sample yielded the 17 T cell receptor beta chains listed below, sequenced in a study of tumor-infiltrating lymphocytes in glioblastoma multiforme (dated by TCRdb to 2015 to 2018). TCRdb names Illumina HiSeq 2500 as the instrument used. A modified ARM-PCR protocol with multiple V-beta primers and a C-beta primer was used to build TCRB libraries from RNA via three nested multiplex PCR rounds. In TCRdb, the public reads were trimmed at Q25 with fastp and aligned with MiXCR, with productive beta chains retained. CDR3 protein sequences are deduplicated, and each keeps its most common genes and DNA. A total of more than 9,000 distinct CDR3 sequences appear in this sample, about 70% of them only once. Together, the top ten hold roughly 51% of the sample. Specimen: brain tumor tissue. These TCRs come from a male donor with glioblastoma.

The J gene is TRBJ1-5, the V gene TRBV4-2, with a possible D match to TRBD1 (5 bases). Germline values: CDR1 LGHNA, CDR2 YNFKEQ. The CDR3 runs 15 residues. The chain's CDR3 is CVISQEWGRGQPQHF. The CDR3 DNA follows: TGTGTCATCAGCCAAGAGTGGGGAAGGGGACAGCCCCAGCATTTT.

The chain links TRBV20-1 to TRBJ2-7, with a tentative D call TRBD2 (5 bases). This CDR3 region has 11 residues. Per germline, CDR1 DFQATT and CDR2 SNEGSKA (reference sequence). V was trimmed by 3 bases and J by 5 bases, leaving 8 bases between them. The CDR3 region has the DNA TGCAGTGCTAGCCCGAGGGACGAGCAGTACTTC. Translated: CSASPRDEQYF.

V usage is TRBV11-3 and J usage is TRBJ2-3; D possibly uses TRBD1 or TRBD2 (5 bases each). Trimming shortened V by 1 base and J by 4 bases, and 15 bases separated the two germline ends. CDR3 length equals 16 residues. In germline, CDR1 is SGHNT, CDR2 YENEEA. CDR3 amino acids: CASSLGMGTSADTQYF. For the CDR3, the DNA is TGTGCCAGCAGCTTAGGAATGGGGACCTCGGCAGATACGCAGTATTTT.

The V and J genes are TRBV6-5 and TRBJ2-3; no definite D call. The CDR3 runs to 11 residues. Germline assignment: CDR1 MNHEY and CDR2 SVGAGI. The CDR3 is CAIWSTDTQYF. For the CDR3, the DNA is TGTGCTATCTGGAGCACAGATACGCAGTATTTT.

This clonotype was counted a few times. The CDR3 region is CASSPRPYSDGQFF. DNA for the CDR3: TGTGCCAGCAGTCCCAGGCCCTATAGCGACGGGCAGTTCTTC. This chain joins TRBV6-5 and TRBJ2-1; tentatively, D is TRBD2 (5 bases). The CDR3 consists of 14 residues. Trimming left V 5 bases short and J 12 bases short, with 20 bases between. Germline V lookup: CDR1 MNHEY, CDR2 SVGAGI.

V and J are TRBV25-1 and TRBJ1-1; D perhaps matches TRBD1 (5 bases). Trimming removed 3 bases at V and 2 bases at J, with 10 bases between. This CDR3 has 14 residues. Germline assignment: CDR1 MGHDK and CDR2 SYGVNS. The CDR3 region is CASSEGVVNTEAFF. CDR3 sequence (DNA): TGTGCCAGCAGTGAGGGGGTAGTAAACACTGAAGCTTTCTTT.

This clonotype was found many times. J is TRBJ2-1 and V is TRBV7-3, with D possibly TRBD2 on 5 matching bases. V lost 0 bases and J 5 bases, leaving 17 bases between the germline ends. The V gene's germline CDR1 is SGHTA and CDR2 FQGTGA. The CDR3 is made up of 17 amino acids. The CDR3 loop reads CASSLTPAGDYNNEQFF. The CDR3 coding sequence is TGTGCCAGCAGCTTAACTCCAGCCGGTGACTACAACAATGAGCAGTTCTTC. Together with reference TRBV7-3 and TRBJ2-1, the CDR3 gives the full variable domain: GAGVSQTPSNKVTEKGKYVELRCDPISGHTALYWYRQSLGQGPEFLIYFQGTGAADDSGLPNDRFFAVRPEGSVSTLKIQRTERGDSAVYLCASSLTPAGDYNNEQFFGPGTRLTVL.

Details on this clonotype: Germline is not matched at one junction end, which may reflect a read error. V is TRBV12-3 or TRBV12-4 and J is TRBJ1-1; D is unclear. This CDR3 has 12 residues. CDR3 in DNA: TGTGCCAGCAGTTTAATGAACACTGAAGCTTCCTTT. Amino acids: CASSLMNTEASF.

As for this clonotype: The junction differs from germline at one of its ends, possibly a read error. The V gene is TRBV20-1, the J gene TRBJ2-2; 10 nucleotides align to TRBD1. The CDR3 is made up of 15 amino acids. Germline assignment: CDR1 DFQATT and CDR2 SNEGSKA (reference sequence). Here the CDR3 reads CSASSTGGNTGELFF. The CDR3 DNA reads TGCAGTGCTAGTTCGACAGGGGGCAACACCGGGGAGCTGTTTTTC.

This chain links TRBV7-9 with TRBJ2-1; 12 bases map to TRBD2. There are 17 residues in the CDR3. After removal of 6 bases from V and 2 bases from J, the junction contained 8 bases not matched to a gene. Germline-derived CDR1 and CDR2 are SEHNR and FQNEAQ (reference sequence). CDR3 coding DNA: TGTGCCAGCAGGATGGCTAGCGGGAGGGCCCCCTACAATGAGCAGTTCTTC. Amino acids: CASRMASGRAPYNEQFF.

On this clonotype itself: The CDR3 does not end in the conserved phenylalanine or tryptophan, so this is likely a read error. The V and J genes are TRBV20-1 and TRBJ2-1; D uncertain. The CDR3 extends over 14 amino acids. V lost 0 bases and J lost 9, with 15 bases in between. Germline lookup yields CDR1 DFQATT and CDR2 SNEGSKA (reference sequence). The CDR3 loop is CSARDEVGLFEQFL. The CDR3 coding sequence is TGCAGTGCTAGAGATGAGGTAGGGTTGTTTGAGCAGTTCCTC.

This clonotype was seen once. V and J are TRBV20-1 and TRBJ2-2; 12 nucleotides agree with TRBD2. The germline V gene encodes CDR1 DFQATT and CDR2 SNEGSKA (reference sequence). With 1 base clipped from V and 2 bases from J, the junction kept 2 bases outside the gene matches. CDR3 length: 16 amino acids. The CDR3 region is CSARASGRVNTGELFF. CDR3 nucleotides: TGCAGTGCTAGAGCTAGCGGGAGGGTTAACACCGGGGAGCTGTTTTTT.

As for this clonotype: The junction departs from germline at one end; a sequencing error may be responsible. The chain links TRBV5-6 to TRBJ1-2; 7 nucleotides align to TRBD1. CDR1 and CDR2 from the germline V gene are SGHDT and YYEEEE. The CDR3 spans 14 residues. CDR3 region: CTSRPTGQNYGYTF. DNA of the CDR3: TGTACCAGCCGCCCAACGGGACAGAACTATGGCTACACCTTC.

This chain's CDR3 is CASSLTSYEQYF. CDR3 DNA sequence: TGTGCCAGCAGCTTAACCTCCTACGAGCAGTACTTC. The chain employs TRBV11-2 and TRBJ2-7, with D uncertain. Per germline, CDR1 SGHAT and CDR2 FQNNGV. The CDR3 is 12 residues long. The V end lost 2 bases, the J end lost 0 bases, and 2 bases lay between the germline ends.

V and J are TRBV6-6 and TRBJ1-1, with 10 bases that match TRBD1. The CDR3 totals 14 residues. Looked up from germline, CDR1 is MNHNY and CDR2 is SVGAGI (reference sequence). V lost 7 bases, J lost 11 bases, and 13 bases stayed unmatched. CDR3 loop: CASTGGTGAIRAFF. In nucleotides, the CDR3 is TGTGCCAGCACGGGGGGGACAGGGGCTATACGGGCTTTCTTT.

In this sample, this clonotype turned up a few times. At one of its ends the junction is not consistent with the germline gene, which may arise from a read error. This chain uses TRBV29-1 with TRBJ1-6, with TRBD1 identical over 7 bases. There are 13 residues in the CDR3. The germline V gene encodes CDR1 SQVTM and CDR2 ANQGSEA. CDR3 bases: TGCAGCGTTGCCGGGGACAGAGAATCGCCCCTCCATTTT. It codes for CSVAGDRESPLHF.

A note on this clonotype: An end of the junction differs from the germline gene, which may be a read error. The chain uses TRBV4-1 and TRBJ2-5, with 12 bases aligning to TRBD2. Germline loops: CDR1 MGHRA, CDR2 YSYEKL. The CDR3 spans 18 residues. CDR3 residues: CASSQATSGRPTRETRYF. In DNA, the CDR3 is TGCGCCAGCAGCCAAGCAACTAGCGGGAGGCCCACCCGAGAGACCCGGTACTTC.